The 26 T cell receptor beta chains reported below all come from one sample, sequenced in a study of blood T cell repertoires in COVID-19. Generated by immunoSEQ multiplex PCR, the TCRdb table keeps only in-frame clones and is missing some. The data show 55,000 to 80,000 clones, with approximately 92% seen just once and under 10% held by the top ten. Sequenced sample: peripheral blood. Receptors were obtained from a man older than 75 with acute or convalescent COVID-19.

This rearrangement joins TRBV6-1 to TRBJ1-4, with 9 bases identical to TRBD1. V shed 2 bases, J shed 8 bases, and the junction held 6 bases outside the gene matches. The CDR3 covers 15 residues. Germline V CDR1 and CDR2: MNHNS, SASEGT. CDR3 in DNA: TGTGCCAGCAGTGAAATGGGACAGGGTGGGGAAAAACTGTTTTTT. Amino acid sequence: CASSEMGQGGEKLFF.

This clone has only one observation. The chain couples TRBV11-2 to TRBJ2-3; D gene unclear. Germline CDR1 SGHAT, CDR2 FQNNGV. The CDR3 has 14 residues. Trimming pared 6 bases from V and 1 base from J, leaving 11 bases between. The CDR3 is CASRPDQGTDTQYF. The CDR3 DNA sequence: TGTGCCAGCAGGCCCGACCAGGGCACAGATACGCAGTATTTT.

This clone was found once. The chain recombines TRBV6-5 with TRBJ2-7; weak D call: TRBD1 (6 bases). This CDR3 region has 13 residues. Germline assignment: CDR1 MNHEY and CDR2 SVGAGI. The V gene lost 2 bases and the J gene lost 2 bases, with 7 bases spanning the gap. In DNA, the CDR3 is TGTGCCAGCAGTTACGCAGGGGCCTACGAGCAGTACTTC. Its translation is CASSYAGAYEQYF.

The chain couples TRBV24-1 to TRBJ1-2, with TRBD1 matching 11 bases. Germline trimming cut 4 bases from V and 6 bases from J; bases unmatched to any gene: 6. This CDR3 is 15 amino acids long. Germline CDR1 and CDR2: KGHDR and SFDVKD. CDR3 DNA: TGTGCCACCAGTGACTCAGGACAGGGGGCGGATGGCTACACCTTC. Its translation: CATSDSGQGADGYTF.

The CDR3 loop reads CASSQTGARSSQHF. CDR3 nucleotides: TGTGCCAGCAGCCAAACAGGGGCCCGTAGTTCCCAGCATTTT. The J gene is TRBJ1-5, the V gene TRBV3-1 (or the pseudogene TRBV3-2); 7 nucleotides align to TRBD1. Germline V CDR1 and CDR2: LGHDT, YNNKEL (reference sequence). Trimming cost V 2 bases and J 11 bases; bases outside gene matches: 9. The CDR3 covers 14 residues.

The CDR3 here is CASSLRTSGGTDTQYF. CDR3 coding DNA: TGTGCCAGCAGCCTAAGGACCTCTGGAGGGACAGATACGCAGTATTTT. The chain employs TRBV7-9 and TRBJ2-3; tentatively, D is TRBD2 (6 bases). Between the trimmed V and J ends, which lost 5 bases and 3 bases, there was a span of 18 bases. The length of the CDR3 is 16 residues. CDR1 is SEHNR and CDR2 is FQNEAQ in the germline V gene (reference sequence). Together with reference TRBV7-9 and TRBJ2-3, the CDR3 gives the full variable domain: DTGVSQNPRHKITKRGQNVTFRCDPISEHNRLYWYRQTLGQGPEFLTYFQNEAQLEKSRLLSDRFSAERPKGSFSTLEIQRTEQGDSAMYLCASSLRTSGGTDTQYFGPGTRLTVL.

Here the CDR3 reads CASSQELRSTEAFF. The CDR3 DNA is TGCGCCAGCAGCCAAGAGTTACGGTCAACTGAAGCTTTCTTT. The chain carries TRBV4-1 and TRBJ1-1; unclear D gene. CDR3 length: 14 residues. Per the germline V gene, CDR1 is MGHRA and CDR2 is YSYEKL. Trimming took off 0 bases at V and 5 bases at J, with 10 bases between the two ends.

This clone came up a few times. The chain joins TRBV9 to TRBJ1-2; TRBD1 aligns across 8 bases. The CDR3 runs 13 residues. From germline, CDR1 is SGDLS and CDR2 YYNGEE. V trimming: 3 bases; J trimming: 8 bases; junction bases outside the gene matches: 6. CDR3 sequence (DNA): TGTGCCAGCAGCGATGGACAGGGTTCCGGCTACACCTTC. This encodes CASSDGQGSGYTF.

The chain employs TRBV6-6 and TRBJ1-2, with a possible D match to TRBD1 (6 bases). Deletions cut 2 bases from V and 8 bases from J, with 12 bases between. Germline CDR1 reads MNHNY; CDR2 reads SVGAGI (reference sequence). This CDR3 contains 13 residues. The CDR3 region has the DNA TGTGCCAGCAGTTACGACGACAGGAGGGGCTACACCTTC. This gives the protein CASSYDDRRGYTF.

The rearrangement links TRBV5-1 to TRBJ1-1; D gene uncertain. Trimming cost V 0 bases and J 7 bases, with 10 bases left between them. Germline loops: CDR1 SGHRS, CDR2 YFSETQ. CDR3 length equals 13 residues. The CDR3 coding sequence is TGCGCCAGCAGCTTGGCCTCTGGGCGTGAAGCTTTCTTT. Translated: CASSLASGREAFF.

The rearrangement joins TRBV30 to TRBJ1-4, with 7 positions matching TRBD1. The junction had 5 bases not matched to a gene; V was cut back by 3 bases and J by 4 bases. CDR3 length: 14 amino acids. Looked up from germline, CDR1 is GTSNPN and CDR2 is SVGIG (reference sequence). DNA of the CDR3: TGTGCCTGGAGAGGACAGGACTTTAATGAAAAACTGTTTTTT. Translation: CAWRGQDFNEKLFF. The full variable domain, completed using reference TRBV30 and TRBJ1-4, is SQTIHQWPATLVQPVGSPLSLECTVEGTSNPNLYWYRQAAGRGLQLLFYSVGIGQISSEVPQNLSASRPQDRQFILSSKKLLLSDSGFYLCAWRGQDFNEKLFFGSGTQLSVL.

The J gene is TRBJ1-1, the V gene TRBV12-3 or TRBV12-4; no reliable D call. The CDR3 length is 13 residues. Trimming stripped 3 bases from V and 5 bases from J, with 10 bases between. CDR3 coding DNA: TGTGCCAGCAGTTTGGGAGTTACAACTGAAGCTTTCTTT. It translates to CASSLGVTTEAFF.

This clone was recorded only once. This chain joins TRBV15 and TRBJ2-3; 11 nucleotides align to TRBD2. Losses at the gene ends were 1 base for V and 5 bases for J; bases not matched to a gene: 5. This CDR3 contains 16 residues. Germline lookup yields CDR1 LNHNV and CDR2 YYDKDF (reference sequence). As DNA, the CDR3 is TGTGCCACCAGCAGAGTACTAGCGGGAGTGGGAGATACGCAGTATTTT. It specifies CATSRVLAGVGDTQYF.

The chain has TRBV7-9 and TRBJ1-1, with no clear D. V was trimmed by 1 base and J by 1 base, leaving 7 bases between them. This CDR3 is 14 amino acids long. Per germline, CDR1 SEHNR and CDR2 FQNEAQ (reference sequence). The CDR3 DNA is TGTGCCAGCAGCTTAGTTACGGGGAACACTGAAGCTTTCTTT. It is translated as CASSLVTGNTEAFF.

The chain couples TRBV28 to TRBJ2-7, with D maybe TRBD1 (6 bases). V was shortened by 5 bases and J by 6 bases, with 17 bases between the two germline ends. The germline V gene has CDR1 MDHEN and CDR2 SYDVKM. CDR3 length equals 14 residues. This CDR3 reads CASSPYADRLEQYF. CDR3 DNA sequence: TGTGCCAGCAGTCCCTACGCCGACAGGCTCGAGCAGTACTTC. Full variable domain (outside the CDR3, taken from reference TRBV28 and TRBJ2-7): DVKVTQSSRYLVKRTGEKVFLECVQDMDHENMFWYRQDPGLGLRLIYFSYDVKMKEKGDIPEGYSVSREKKERFSLILESASTNQTSMYLCASSPYADRLEQYFGPGTRLTVT.

The rearrangement joins TRBV7-9 to TRBJ1-2; 10 bases match TRBD1. Trimming cost V 6 bases and J 7 bases; bases outside gene matches: 11. The CDR3 sequence is 15 residues long. Looked up from germline, CDR1 is SEHNR and CDR2 is FQNEAQ (reference sequence). DNA of the CDR3: TGTGCCAGCAGGCAATCCGGGACAGGGGACATTGGCTACACCTTC. It codes for CASRQSGTGDIGYTF.

The chain uses TRBV7-9 and TRBJ1-4; D remains unclear. CDR3 size: 14 residues. The germline V gene encodes CDR1 SEHNR and CDR2 FQNEAQ (reference sequence). The V and J ends lost 2 bases and 8 bases respectively, with 12 bases between them. CDR3 coding DNA: TGTGCCAGCAGCTTAACAGTCCCGACGGAAAAACTGTTTTTT. Residues: CASSLTVPTEKLFF. Complete variable domain (other parts from reference TRBV7-9 and TRBJ1-4): DTGVSQNPRHKITKRGQNVTFRCDPISEHNRLYWYRQTLGQGPEFLTYFQNEAQLEKSRLLSDRFSAERPKGSFSTLEIQRTEQGDSAMYLCASSLTVPTEKLFFGSGTQLSVL.

The V and J genes are TRBV30 and TRBJ1-3; 7 positions agree with TRBD1. J lost 7 bases, V lost 3 bases, and 12 bases had no gene match. There are 15 residues in the CDR3. Germline values: CDR1 GTSNPN, CDR2 SVGIG (reference sequence). The CDR3 DNA is TGTGCCTGGAGCCTGGGGCTAGGGGGCAGCAACACCATATATTTT. Translated: CAWSLGLGGSNTIYF.

The V and J genes are TRBV15 and TRBJ2-5, with 9 bases fitting TRBD2. The germline V gene has CDR1 LNHNV and CDR2 YYDKDF (reference sequence). V lost 8 bases and J lost 5; bases outside the gene matches: 6. The length of the CDR3 is 13 residues. The CDR3 here is CATGAGGRETQYF. DNA of the CDR3: TGTGCCACCGGAGCGGGAGGACGTGAGACCCAGTACTTC.

The chain uses TRBV11-2 and TRBJ2-5; the match to TRBD2 covers 12 bases. Germline V gene sequence: CDR1 SGHAT, CDR2 FQNNGV. V shed 4 bases and J 5 bases; nucleotides not matched to a gene: 5. The CDR3 extends over 15 amino acids. The chain's CDR3 is CASSSSGTSGETQYF. DNA for the CDR3: TGTGCCAGCAGCTCTTCCGGGACTAGCGGGGAGACCCAGTACTTC.

The rearrangement links TRBV19 to TRBJ1-1; D gene uncertain. Trimming removed 9 bases from V and 5 bases from J, with 13 bases in between. Germline CDR1 LNHDA, CDR2 SQIVND (reference sequence). This CDR3 is built from 12 residues. The CDR3 spells CARARGGTEAFF. In nucleotides, the CDR3 is TGTGCCAGGGCCAGAGGTGGAACTGAAGCTTTCTTT.

DNA for the CDR3: TGTGCCAGCAGCTACGACACTTACAATGAGCAGTTCTTC. This codes for CASSYDTYNEQFF. The rearrangement links TRBV7-6 to TRBJ2-1, with D hard to call. V lost 4 bases and J 4 bases, leaving 8 bases between the germline ends. Germline V gene lookup returns CDR1 SGHVS and CDR2 FNYEAQ. The CDR3 is 13 residues long. Complete variable domain (other parts from reference TRBV7-6 and TRBJ2-1): GAGVSQSPRYKVTKRGQDVALRCDPISGHVSLYWYRQALGQGPEFLTYFNYEAQQDKSGLPNDRFSAERPEGSISTLTIQRTEQRDSAMYRCASSYDTYNEQFFGPGTRLTVL.

This chain uses TRBV4-1 with TRBJ1-5; D gene uncertain. Deletions cut 3 bases from V and 8 bases from J, with 11 bases between. CDR3 length: 13 residues. Germline loops: CDR1 MGHRA, CDR2 YSYEKL. This CDR3 is CASSQAEVEPQHF. The CDR3 DNA reads TGCGCCAGCAGCCAGGCGGAGGTCGAGCCCCAGCATTTT.

The rearrangement joins TRBV4-1 to TRBJ1-4; TRBD1 is a possible D gene (6 bases). The germline CDR1 and CDR2 sequences are MGHRA and YSYEKL. Between the trimmed V and J ends, which lost 0 bases and 5 bases, there was a span of 13 bases. This CDR3 is built from 16 residues. CDR3 in DNA: TGCGCCAGCAGCCAAGATAGGACAGACACGAATGAAAAACTGTTTTTT. It encodes CASSQDRTDTNEKLFF.

The chain couples TRBV5-4 to TRBJ2-3; no definite D call. The CDR3 loop spans 13 amino acids. The germline gives CDR1 SGHNT, CDR2 YYREEE (reference sequence). V lost 3 bases and J lost 4, with 9 bases in between. This chain's CDR3 is CASSSVISDTQYF. CDR3 in DNA: TGTGCCAGCAGCTCAGTCATATCAGATACGCAGTATTTT.

The chain links TRBV30 to TRBJ1-6, with D uncertain. Germline V CDR1 and CDR2: GTSNPN, SVGIG (reference sequence). V lost 3 bases, J lost 0 bases, and 15 bases lay in between. This CDR3 comprises 17 residues. In DNA, the CDR3 is TGTGCCTGGAGGGGAACCTTGGGGAGCTCCTATAATTCACCCCTCCACTTT. As protein: CAWRGTLGSSYNSPLHF.